A selection of T cell receptor beta chains follows, all from one sample in a study of long-term antiretroviral therapy in people with HIV. Using immunoSEQ multiplex PCR, the repertoire was profiled, and TCRdb retains in-frame clones only, with some absent. The sample shows 25,000 to 35,000 clones, around 97% of them seen only once. The sequencing here drew on unsorted PBMCs, taken 6.9 years after starting antiretroviral therapy. The origin of the receptors is a man under 40 with HIV. Both conserved end residues are part of each CDR3. Fields, in order: D gene, J gene, clone size, V gene, CDR3 DNA, CDR3 protein. The D gene is left open where the match is weak. Clone size is given for some rows only: seen once, a few or many times, or a class if the clone is expanded.

D gene: NA
J gene: TRBJ1-6
clone size: once
V gene: TRBV19
CDR3 DNA: TGTGCCAGTAGTAGGCTTCACAATTCACCCCTCCACTTT
CDR3 protein: CASSRLHNSPLHF

D gene: NA
J gene: TRBJ2-7
clone size: NA
V gene: TRBV2
CDR3 DNA: TGTGCCAGCCGCTTGGAAGGAGGAACCTATTACGAGCAGTACTTC
CDR3 protein: CASRLEGGTYYEQYF

D gene: NA
J gene: TRBJ2-1
clone size: NA
V gene: TRBV11-2
CDR3 DNA: TGTGCCAGCAGCTTATGGGTGGCGGATGAGCAGTTCTTC
CDR3 protein: CASSLWVADEQFF

D gene: NA
J gene: TRBJ2-7
clone size: once
V gene: TRBV5-6
CDR3 DNA: TGTGCCAGCAGCTTTTACAGGTTGAGCTCCTACGAGCAGTACTTC
CDR3 protein: CASSFYRLSSYEQYF

D gene: NA
J gene: TRBJ1-1
clone size: NA
V gene: TRBV7-8
CDR3 DNA: TGTGCCAGCAGCTACAAGGCCGAGGGCACTGAAGCTTTCTTT
CDR3 protein: CASSYKAEGTEAFF

D gene: TRBD2
J gene: TRBJ2-3
clone size: NA
V gene: TRBV7-3
CDR3 DNA: TGTGCCAGCAGCTTATATGGACTAGCGGGGAGCACAGATACGCAGTATTTT
CDR3 protein: CASSLYGLAGSTDTQYF

D gene: TRBD1
J gene: TRBJ1-4
clone size: NA
V gene: TRBV6-1
CDR3 DNA: TGTGCCGGGGCCTTCGACAGGGGAAGTGAAAAACTGTTTTTT
CDR3 protein: CAGAFDRGSEKLFF

D gene: NA
J gene: TRBJ1-2
clone size: NA
V gene: TRBV11-2
CDR3 DNA: TGTGCCAGCAGCTTAGGGGGTGGGGCGGAGACTCTTTATGGCTACACCTTC
CDR3 protein: CASSLGGGAETLYGYTF

D gene: NA
J gene: TRBJ2-7
clone size: NA
V gene: TRBV7-9
CDR3 DNA: TGTGCCAGCAGCTTAGGCGGCAGAACCGTCGGCGAGCAGTACTTC
CDR3 protein: CASSLGGRTVGEQYF

D gene: TRBD2
J gene: TRBJ2-3
clone size: NA
V gene: TRBV9
CDR3 DNA: TGTGCCAGCAGCGCAAGACTAGCGGGGGGGGGAGATACGCAGTATTTT
CDR3 protein: CASSARLAGGGDTQYF

D gene: TRBD2
J gene: TRBJ2-2
clone size: once
V gene: TRBV19
CDR3 DNA: TGTGCCAGTAGAATAGCGGGCACCGGGGAGCTGTTTTTT
CDR3 protein: CASRIAGTGELFF

D gene: NA
J gene: TRBJ2-7
clone size: NA
V gene: TRBV14
CDR3 DNA: TGTGCCAGCAGCCAAGAAGGGACGGGCACCTACGAGCAGTACTTC
CDR3 protein: CASSQEGTGTYEQYF

D gene: NA
J gene: TRBJ1-6
clone size: NA
V gene: TRBV7-9
CDR3 DNA: TGTGCCAGCAGCTTACCCGCGGGGAATTCGCCCCTCCACTTT
CDR3 protein: CASSLPAGNSPLHF

D gene: NA
J gene: TRBJ2-7
clone size: NA
V gene: TRBV11-2
CDR3 DNA: TGTGCCAGCAGCCGACAGACCTACGAGCAGTACTTC
CDR3 protein: CASSRQTYEQYF

D gene: NA
J gene: TRBJ2-7
clone size: once
V gene: TRBV9
CDR3 DNA: TGTGCCAGCACCTTAGGGGTGGGGGGCTACGAGCAGTACTTC
CDR3 protein: CASTLGVGGYEQYF

D gene: NA
J gene: TRBJ2-2
clone size: NA
V gene: TRBV11-3
CDR3 DNA: TGTGCCAGCAGCTTCAACAGTGACACCGGGGAGCTGTTTTTT
CDR3 protein: CASSFNSDTGELFF

D gene: NA
J gene: TRBJ2-7
clone size: few
V gene: TRBV9
CDR3 DNA: TGTGCCAGCAGCCCCCATCCCAGGGACGGCCGTTCCTACGAGCAGTACTTC
CDR3 protein: CASSPHPRDGRSYEQYF

D gene: NA
J gene: TRBJ1-3
clone size: NA
V gene: TRBV14
CDR3 DNA: TGTGCCAGCAGCCAAGATTTCAGCCGAAACACCATATATTTT
CDR3 protein: CASSQDFSRNTIYF

D gene: NA
J gene: TRBJ2-3
clone size: NA
V gene: TRBV10-3
CDR3 DNA: TGTGCCATCAGACCATCCGGAGGAACAGATACGCAGTATTTT
CDR3 protein: CAIRPSGGTDTQYF

D gene: NA
J gene: TRBJ2-3
clone size: NA
V gene: TRBV5-4
CDR3 DNA: TGTGCCAGCAGCGCTACCTACTCCACAGATACGCAGTATTTT
CDR3 protein: CASSATYSTDTQYF

D gene: TRBD1
J gene: TRBJ1-2
clone size: NA
V gene: TRBV6-1
CDR3 DNA: TGTGCCAGCAGTGAACCTTCCCGGGACAGGGGCGCCCACTATGGCTACACCTTC
CDR3 protein: CASSEPSRDRGAHYGYTF

D gene: NA
J gene: TRBJ1-2
clone size: NA
V gene: TRBV5-4
CDR3 DNA: TGTGCCAGCAGCATAGGCGGGGGATTGGACTATGGCTACACCTTC
CDR3 protein: CASSIGGGLDYGYTF

D gene: NA
J gene: TRBJ2-7
clone size: NA
V gene: TRBV5-1
CDR3 DNA: TGCGCCAGCAGCTTGGATGGGCCTAGCGAGCAGTACTTC
CDR3 protein: CASSLDGPSEQYF

D gene: TRBD1
J gene: TRBJ1-3
clone size: NA
V gene: TRBV10-2
CDR3 DNA: TGCGCCAGCTGGGACAGAGCTTTCTCTGGAAACACCATATATTTT
CDR3 protein: CASWDRAFSGNTIYF

D gene: TRBD1
J gene: TRBJ1-1
clone size: NA
V gene: TRBV7-9
CDR3 DNA: TGTGCCAGCAGCTTGGGACAGGGTCGGACTGAAGCTTTCTTT
CDR3 protein: CASSLGQGRTEAFF

D gene: TRBD1
J gene: TRBJ2-7
clone size: NA
V gene: TRBV30
CDR3 DNA: TGTGCCTGGAGTGTACCCGGGACAGGGACCTACGAGCAGTACTTC
CDR3 protein: CAWSVPGTGTYEQYF

D gene: TRBD2
J gene: TRBJ2-2
clone size: NA
V gene: TRBV7-9
CDR3 DNA: TGTGCCAGCAGGGGCCCTAGCGGAATCACCGGGGAGCTGTTTTTT
CDR3 protein: CASRGPSGITGELFF

D gene: NA
J gene: TRBJ2-1
clone size: NA
V gene: TRBV7-9
CDR3 DNA: TGTGCCAGCAGCTTAGATGGGCCCCTCAATGAGCAGTTCTTC
CDR3 protein: CASSLDGPLNEQFF

D gene: TRBD2
J gene: TRBJ2-3
clone size: NA
V gene: TRBV10-3
CDR3 DNA: TGTGCCATCAGTGATAGACTAGCGGGCACAGATACGCAGTATTTT
CDR3 protein: CAISDRLAGTDTQYF

D gene: NA
J gene: TRBJ2-5
clone size: NA
V gene: TRBV19
CDR3 DNA: TGTGCCAGTAGTGTGGCGGCCCAAGAGACCCAGTACTTC
CDR3 protein: CASSVAAQETQYF

D gene: NA
J gene: TRBJ1-1
clone size: NA
V gene: TRBV4-2
CDR3 DNA: TGTGCCAGCAGCCTCGAATACAGGGATCCGGACACTGAAGCTTTCTTT
CDR3 protein: CASSLEYRDPDTEAFF

D gene: NA
J gene: TRBJ1-2
clone size: once
V gene: TRBV19
CDR3 DNA: TGTGCCAGTAGTCGACAGGATAACTATGGCTACACCTTC
CDR3 protein: CASSRQDNYGYTF

D gene: NA
J gene: TRBJ2-3
clone size: NA
V gene: TRBV5-1
CDR3 DNA: TGCGCCAGCAGCTTGGACGGGCAAACAGATACGCAGTATTTT
CDR3 protein: CASSLDGQTDTQYF

D gene: TRBD1
J gene: TRBJ2-7
clone size: NA
V gene: TRBV5-5
CDR3 DNA: TGTGCCAGCAGCTCCTCGGGACAGGGGCCCTACGAGCAGTACTTC
CDR3 protein: CASSSSGQGPYEQYF